A single sample is the source of the 29 T cell receptor beta chains below, sequenced in a study of siplizumab effects on memory and regulatory T cells. TCRdb keeps only in-frame clones here, not all; method: immunoSEQ multiplex PCR. This table holds around 65,000 clones, around 79% found once. The sample was memory CD4+ T cells sorted from blood. These receptors came from a human donor in good health.

The chain couples TRBV5-4 to TRBJ2-6, with 11 bases matching TRBD1. J was trimmed by 0 bases and V by 3 bases; bases with no gene match: 5. CDR3 length equals 18 residues. CDR1 is SGHNT, CDR2 YYREEE, per germline (reference sequence). This CDR3 is CASSSGDRGDSGANVLTF. For the CDR3, the DNA is TGTGCCAGCAGCTCGGGGGACAGGGGGGACTCTGGGGCCAACGTCCTGACTTTC.

The J gene is TRBJ1-2, the V gene TRBV9, with 8 bases that match TRBD1. Germline assignment: CDR1 SGDLS and CDR2 YYNGEE. This CDR3 comprises 15 residues. V was pared by 2 bases and J by 7 bases, with 10 bases of the junction left unmatched. The CDR3 reads CASSVGQASSSGYTF. For the CDR3, the DNA is TGTGCCAGCAGCGTGGGACAGGCTTCGTCTAGTGGCTACACCTTC.

The rearrangement joins TRBV5-4 to TRBJ2-7; tentatively, D is TRBD1 (6 bases). Germline CDR1 is SGHNT and CDR2 is YYREEE (reference sequence). There are 15 residues in the CDR3. Trimming took 6 bases from V and 1 from J, leaving 17 bases between them. In DNA form, the CDR3 reads TGTGCCAGCACCCATACCGGGACATTATCCTACGAGCAGTACTTC. Protein product: CASTHTGTLSYEQYF.

V usage is TRBV18 and J usage is TRBJ2-5, with TRBD1 identical over 7 bases. Losses at the gene ends were 5 bases for V and 0 bases for J; bases not matched to a gene: 3. Germline lookup yields CDR1 KGHSH and CDR2 LQKENI. The CDR3 runs to 14 residues. CDR3 bases: TGTGCCAGCTCAACCAGGGGGTACCAAGAGACCCAGTACTTC. Encoded protein: CASSTRGYQETQYF.

This sequence joins TRBV28 and TRBJ1-1; no firm D call. CDR1 MDHEN and CDR2 SYDVKM come from the germline V gene. Trimming shortened V by 3 bases and J by 5 bases, and 7 bases separated the two germline ends. This CDR3 region has 12 residues. In nucleotides, the CDR3 is TGTGCCAGCAGTTTTCTCACAACTGAAGCTTTCTTT. It specifies CASSFLTTEAFF.

The chain is built from TRBV7-3 and TRBJ1-5; D uncertain. V was pared by 4 bases and J by 6 bases, with 10 bases between. CDR3 length equals 13 residues. Germline V lookup: CDR1 SGHTA, CDR2 FQGTGA. Here the CDR3 reads CASSSTNGQPQHF. The CDR3 bases are TGTGCCAGCAGCTCCACTAACGGTCAGCCCCAGCATTTT.

The chain carries TRBV7-2 and TRBJ2-5, with TRBD2 matching over 12 bases. The CDR3 runs to 15 residues. V lost 4 bases, J lost 4 bases, and 4 bases stayed unmatched. Germline CDR1 and CDR2: SGHTA and FQGNSA. Here the CDR3 reads CASSSWTSGVETQYF. CDR3 nucleotide sequence: TGTGCCAGCAGCTCCTGGACTAGCGGGGTAGAGACCCAGTACTTC.

This chain uses TRBV5-1 with TRBJ2-3; no reliable D call. The germline V gene has CDR1 SGHRS and CDR2 YFSETQ. Trimming cost V 0 bases and J 0 bases, with 20 bases left between them. CDR3 length equals 19 residues. The chain's CDR3 is CASSLAVVGGSSSTDTQYF. In nucleotides, the CDR3 is TGCGCCAGCAGCTTGGCGGTGGTGGGCGGTTCCTCTAGCACAGATACGCAGTATTTT.

The CDR3 DNA is TGTGCCAGCAGCTCGCGGACGGCGAACACTGAAGCTTTCTTT. Its translation is CASSSRTANTEAFF. This chain joins TRBV5-6 and TRBJ1-1; D unresolved. This CDR3 spans 14 amino acids. Per germline, CDR1 SGHDT and CDR2 YYEEEE. V shed 3 bases and J shed 1 base, with 10 bases lying between them. Full variable domain (rest looked up from reference TRBV5-6 and TRBJ1-1): DAGVTQSPTHLIKTRGQQVTLRCSPKSGHDTVSWYQQALGQGPQFIFQYYEEEERQRGNFPDRFSGHQFPNYSSELNVNALLLGDSALYLCASSSRTANTEAFFGQGTRLTVV.

The V and J genes are TRBV7-9 and TRBJ2-3; TRBD2 matches at 7 bases. Looked up from germline, CDR1 is SEHNR and CDR2 is FQNEAQ (reference sequence). The CDR3 runs to 16 residues. CDR3 nucleotides: TGTGCGACAATAGGACGGGCGGGGGTCTTCACAGATACGCAGTATTTT. Amino acids: CATIGRAGVFTDTQYF.

Concerning this clone: Other DNA sequences from this sample encode an identical CDR3 as well. V gene TRBV6-5 combines with J gene TRBJ1-2; TRBD1 is a possible D gene (5 bases). Germline values: CDR1 MNHEY, CDR2 SVGAGI. Trimming pared 6 bases from V and 5 bases from J, leaving 16 bases between. This CDR3 is 14 amino acids long. CDR3 loop: CASRAGQVVYGYTF. The CDR3 bases are TGTGCCAGCAGAGCAGGGCAGGTGGTATATGGCTACACCTTC.

Notes on this clone: Other DNA sequences of this sample code for an identical CDR3. V usage is TRBV9 and J usage is TRBJ2-7; 9 bases align to TRBD2. Germline V gene lookup returns CDR1 SGDLS and CDR2 YYNGEE. J was trimmed by 2 bases and V by 4 bases; bases with no gene match: 4. This CDR3 is 14 amino acids long. The CDR3, as DNA: TGTGCCAGCAGCCCGGGACTAGCACCCTACGAGCAGTACTTC. Translation gives CASSPGLAPYEQYF.

Written as DNA, the CDR3 is TGTGCCAGCAGTTACTCTTACAGGACCTATGAGCAGTTCTTC. Translating gives CASSYSYRTYEQFF. The chain uses TRBV6-5 and TRBJ2-1; maybe TRBD1 (5 bases). Trimming took off 0 bases at V and 8 bases at J, with 11 bases between the two ends. CDR3 length: 14 amino acids. Germline CDR1 MNHEY, CDR2 SVGAGI.

A single count supports this clone. The chain uses TRBV25-1 and TRBJ1-2; TRBD1 matches at 8 bases. Germline values: CDR1 MGHDK, CDR2 SYGVNS. This CDR3 comprises 16 residues. Unmatched junction bases numbered 17, after V lost 3 bases and J lost 11 bases. DNA of the CDR3: TGTGCCAGCAGTGATTTTGGACAGGGACCTCCTATGGGGTACACCTTC. This sequence encodes CASSDFGQGPPMGYTF.

The J gene is TRBJ2-3, the V gene TRBV2; weak D call: TRBD2 (6 bases). The CDR3 extends over 14 amino acids. Germline loops: CDR1 SNHLY, CDR2 FYNNEI. V was shortened by 6 bases and J by 0 bases, with 10 bases between the two germline ends. Here the CDR3 DNA reads TGTGCCAGCAGCCTAGGGACTAGCACAGATACGCAGTATTTT. This translates into CASSLGTSTDTQYF.

This chain connects TRBV9 to TRBJ2-1; 10 bases align to TRBD2. V trimming: 4 bases; J trimming: 7 bases; junction bases outside the gene matches: 8. CDR1 SGDLS and CDR2 YYNGEE come from the germline V gene. This CDR3 is 15 amino acids long. For the CDR3, the DNA is TGTGCCAGCAGCCGGACTAGCGGACTATTTAATGAGCAGTTCTTC. Protein product: CASSRTSGLFNEQFF.

The chain recombines TRBV20-1 with TRBJ2-1; no reliable D call. Between the trimmed V and J ends, which lost 5 bases and 4 bases, there was a span of 6 bases. Germline loops: CDR1 DFQATT, CDR2 SNEGSKA (reference sequence). The CDR3 contains 11 residues. The CDR3 here is CSALTYNEQFF. The CDR3 DNA follows: TGCAGTGCTCTCACTTACAATGAGCAGTTCTTC.

This clone was counted a few times. The V call is TRBV6-1, the J call TRBJ2-1, with 7 bases matching TRBD2. The length of the CDR3 is 15 residues. Germline trimming cut 8 bases from V and 4 bases from J; bases unmatched to any gene: 11. Germline-derived CDR1 and CDR2 are MNHNS and SASEGT. The CDR3 DNA is TGTGCCAGCTGGGGGGGAGGACTCCAATACAATGAGCAGTTCTTC. Protein sequence: CASWGGGLQYNEQFF.

The rearrangement uses TRBV5-4 and TRBJ1-2; 8 bases are shared with TRBD1. CDR1 and CDR2 (germline): SGHNT, YYREEE (reference sequence). V gave up 4 bases and J gave up 6 bases; unmatched junction bases: 8. CDR3 length equals 14 residues. The CDR3 loop reads CASSTLTGGHGYTF. DNA of the CDR3: TGTGCCAGCAGCACTTTAACAGGGGGTCATGGCTACACCTTC.

The chain is built from TRBV28 and TRBJ1-6; no clear D. This CDR3 comprises 14 residues. The germline V gene has CDR1 MDHEN and CDR2 SYDVKM. Deletions cut 5 bases from V and 5 bases from J, with 10 bases between. CDR3 loop: CASSPPGHNSPLHF. CDR3 nucleotide sequence: TGTGCCAGCAGTCCCCCGGGCCATAATTCACCCCTCCACTTT.

V usage is TRBV18 and J usage is TRBJ2-3; maybe TRBD1 (5 bases). The germline V and J ends were trimmed by 6 bases and 6 bases, with 22 bases remaining between them. The CDR3 covers 16 residues. The germline V gene encodes CDR1 KGHSH and CDR2 LQKENI. CDR3 nucleotide sequence: TGTGCCAGCTCCCCAGGAAAAGGCAGGGTGCCGGATACGCAGTATTTT. Residues: CASSPGKGRVPDTQYF.

This chain uses TRBV5-6 with TRBJ2-3; TRBD2 is a possible D gene (6 bases). Trimming removed 2 bases at V and 6 bases at J, with 16 bases between. This CDR3 region has 15 residues. Germline-derived CDR1 and CDR2 are SGHDT and YYEEEE. CDR3 sequence reads: CASSFAWGDGDTQYF. CDR3 nucleotide sequence: TGTGCCAGCAGCTTCGCCTGGGGGGATGGGGATACGCAGTATTTT.

The chain joins TRBV7-9 to TRBJ2-7; D ambiguous. CDR3 length: 14 residues. Trimming took off 3 bases at V and 2 bases at J, with 11 bases between the two ends. Germline V gene data show CDR1 as SEHNR and CDR2 as FQNEAQ (reference sequence). The CDR3 region has the DNA TGTGCCAGCAGCTTTCGTCGGGCCCCCTACGAGCAGTACTTC. This gives the protein CASSFRRAPYEQYF.

The chain couples TRBV5-1 to TRBJ2-1, with 8 bases fitting TRBD1. CDR3 length equals 13 residues. V lost 6 bases to trimming and J lost 10 bases; unmatched junction nucleotides: 9. Per germline, CDR1 SGHRS and CDR2 YFSETQ. The CDR3 region has the DNA TGCGCCAGCAACCTACTCGACAGGGGAGAGCAGTTCTTC. Encoded protein: CASNLLDRGEQFF.

V usage is TRBV2 and J usage is TRBJ1-5, with TRBD1 matching 8 bases. V shed 6 bases and J 2 bases; nucleotides not matched to a gene: 6. This CDR3 contains 15 residues. Germline-derived CDR1 and CDR2 are SNHLY and FYNNEI. The CDR3 region is CASRRTGMGNQPQHF. In DNA form, the CDR3 reads TGTGCCAGCAGAAGGACAGGGATGGGCAATCAGCCCCAGCATTTT.

This CDR3 reads CASSITQRRKRNEKLFF. The CDR3 DNA follows: TGTGCCAGCAGCATCACGCAGCGTCGCAAGCGGAATGAAAAACTGTTTTTT. The chain links TRBV7-2 to TRBJ1-4; D ambiguous. Germline V gene data show CDR1 as SGHTA and CDR2 as FQGNSA. V lost 5 bases and J 5 bases, leaving 21 bases between the germline ends. The CDR3 is 17 residues long.

The chain couples TRBV18 to TRBJ1-1; the D gene is possibly TRBD1 (6 bases). This CDR3 is 13 amino acids long. Germline CDR1 and CDR2: KGHSH and LQKENI. Trimming left V 5 bases short and J 1 base short, with 8 bases between. The CDR3 DNA is TGTGCCAGCTCATCGGACAGGAACACTGAAGCTTTCTTT. Encoded protein: CASSSDRNTEAFF.

A single count supports this clone. The chain couples TRBV15 to TRBJ2-5; D remains unclear. The germline V gene encodes CDR1 LNHNV and CDR2 YYDKDF (reference sequence). The V end was cut by 4 bases, the J end by 5 bases, with 8 bases between. The length of the CDR3 is 12 residues. CDR3 sequence: CATSIDRETQYF. CDR3 coding DNA: TGTGCCACCAGCATAGACCGCGAGACCCAGTACTTC.

The V gene is TRBV28, the J gene TRBJ1-5; D call uncertain. The CDR3 totals 12 residues. In germline, CDR1 is MDHEN, CDR2 SYDVKM. The V and J ends lost 10 bases and 1 base respectively, with 8 bases between them. The CDR3 coding sequence is TGTGCCACCCGGTGGAGCAATCAGCCCCAGCATTTT. It specifies CATRWSNQPQHF. The full variable domain, in which reference TRBV28 and TRBJ1-5 provide the parts outside the CDR3, is DVKVTQSSRYLVKRTGEKVFLECVQDMDHENMFWYRQDPGLGLRLIYFSYDVKMKEKGDIPEGYSVSREKKERFSLILESASTNQTSMYLCATRWSNQPQHFGDGTRLSIL.